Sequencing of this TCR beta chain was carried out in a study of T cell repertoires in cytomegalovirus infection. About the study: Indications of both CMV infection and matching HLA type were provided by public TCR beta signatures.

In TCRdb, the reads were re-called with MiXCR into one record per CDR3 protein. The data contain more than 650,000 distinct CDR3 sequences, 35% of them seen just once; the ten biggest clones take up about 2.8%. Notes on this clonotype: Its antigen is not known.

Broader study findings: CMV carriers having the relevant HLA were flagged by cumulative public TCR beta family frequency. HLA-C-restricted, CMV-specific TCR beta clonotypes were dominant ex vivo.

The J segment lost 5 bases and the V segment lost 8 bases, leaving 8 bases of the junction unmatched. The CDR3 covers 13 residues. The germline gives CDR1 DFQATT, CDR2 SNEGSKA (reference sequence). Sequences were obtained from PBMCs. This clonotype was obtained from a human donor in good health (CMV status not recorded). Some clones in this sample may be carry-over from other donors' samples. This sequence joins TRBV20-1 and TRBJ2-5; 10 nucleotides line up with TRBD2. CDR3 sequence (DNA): TGCAGTTCAAGCGGGGGGGCTCGCGAGACCCAGTACTTC. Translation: CSSSGGARETQYF.